These T cell receptor beta chains were read from a single sample in a study of beta chain features in type 1 diabetes. Using immunoSEQ multiplex PCR, the repertoire was profiled, and TCRdb retains in-frame clones only, with some absent. The sample carries some 200,000 clones, about 11% recorded once. The sample comprised central memory CD4+ T cells from blood. The receptors shown here come from a man aged 18 to 35 in good health. The CDR3 runs from the conserved cysteine through the conserved F or W. Fields, in order: D gene, clone size, J gene, V gene, CDR3 protein, CDR3 DNA. The D gene is left open where the match is weak. Clone size is given for some rows only: seen once, a few or many times, or a class if the clone is expanded.

D gene: -
clone size: few
J gene: TRBJ2-2
V gene: TRBV7-3
CDR3 protein: CASSLGTGELFF
CDR3 DNA: TGTGCCAGCAGCTTAGGCACCGGGGAGCTGTTTTTT

D gene: TRBD1
clone size: -
J gene: TRBJ2-6
V gene: TRBV5-1
CDR3 protein: CASSPPTGGVSGANVLTF
CDR3 DNA: TGCGCCAGCAGCCCCCCGACAGGGGGCGTTTCTGGGGCCAACGTCCTGACTTTC

D gene: -
clone size: few
J gene: TRBJ1-1
V gene: TRBV7-9
CDR3 protein: CASSQEQGNTEAFF
CDR3 DNA: TGTGCCAGCAGCCAAGAACAGGGGAACACTGAAGCTTTCTTT

D gene: TRBD2
clone size: -
J gene: TRBJ2-7
V gene: TRBV9
CDR3 protein: CASSPGLAGKLYEQYF
CDR3 DNA: TGTGCCAGCAGCCCCGGGCTAGCGGGAAAACTCTACGAGCAGTACTTC

D gene: TRBD1
clone size: -
J gene: TRBJ2-6
V gene: TRBV18
CDR3 protein: CASSRFTGGHGANVLTF
CDR3 DNA: TGTGCCAGCTCACGGTTTACAGGGGGCCATGGGGCCAACGTCCTGACTTTC

D gene: -
clone size: many
J gene: TRBJ2-3
V gene: TRBV7-2
CDR3 protein: CASTLTDTQYF
CDR3 DNA: TGTGCCAGCACCCTAACAGATACGCAGTATTTT

D gene: TRBD1
clone size: -
J gene: TRBJ1-2
V gene: TRBV29-1
CDR3 protein: CSVGTGIYGYTF
CDR3 DNA: TGCAGCGTCGGGACAGGAATCTATGGCTACACCTTC

D gene: -
clone size: few
J gene: TRBJ2-1
V gene: TRBV23-1
CDR3 protein: CASSHGPGSLNEQFF
CDR3 DNA: TGCGCCAGCAGTCATGGCCCCGGCAGTTTGAATGAGCAGTTCTTC

D gene: -
clone size: -
J gene: TRBJ1-2
V gene: TRBV4-3
CDR3 protein: CASSPRRAVDYGYTF
CDR3 DNA: TGCGCCAGCAGCCCAAGGAGGGCGGTCGACTATGGCTACACCTTC

D gene: -
clone size: many
J gene: TRBJ1-2
V gene: TRBV7-9
CDR3 protein: CASSRPFGYGYTF
CDR3 DNA: TGTGCCAGCAGCCGCCCTTTTGGCTATGGCTACACCTTC

D gene: -
clone size: many
J gene: TRBJ1-5
V gene: TRBV30
CDR3 protein: CAWSDGSNQPQHF
CDR3 DNA: TGTGCCTGGAGTGACGGTAGCAATCAGCCCCAGCATTTT

D gene: TRBD1
clone size: -
J gene: TRBJ1-5
V gene: TRBV7-2
CDR3 protein: CASSFQQGAQHF
CDR3 DNA: TGTGCCAGCAGCTTTCAACAGGGGGCCCAGCATTTT

D gene: TRBD1
clone size: -
J gene: TRBJ2-5
V gene: TRBV6-1
CDR3 protein: CASSETTGEETQYF
CDR3 DNA: TGTGCCAGCAGTGAAACGACAGGGGAAGAGACCCAGTACTTC

D gene: TRBD2
clone size: few
J gene: TRBJ2-1
V gene: TRBV4-1
CDR3 protein: CASSQGLLATVYNEQFF
CDR3 DNA: TGCGCCAGCAGCCAGGGCCTACTAGCGACAGTTTACAATGAGCAGTTCTTC

D gene: -
clone size: many
J gene: TRBJ2-3
V gene: TRBV28
CDR3 protein: CAGRDQFTDTQYF
CDR3 DNA: TGTGCCGGAAGGGACCAGTTCACAGATACGCAGTATTTT

D gene: -
clone size: many
J gene: TRBJ2-6
V gene: TRBV5-4
CDR3 protein: CASSLDGGSGANVLTF
CDR3 DNA: TGTGCCAGCAGCTTGGACGGAGGCTCTGGGGCCAACGTCCTGACTTTC

D gene: -
clone size: -
J gene: TRBJ1-4
V gene: TRBV19
CDR3 protein: CASTDPKRNLFF
CDR3 DNA: TGTGCCAGTACAGACCCGAAGCGCAATTTGTTTTTT

D gene: -
clone size: -
J gene: TRBJ2-2
V gene: TRBV6-5
CDR3 protein: CASSHRLAGELFF
CDR3 DNA: TGTGCCAGCAGTCACCGATTGGCCGGGGAGCTGTTTTTT

D gene: -
clone size: few
J gene: TRBJ1-5
V gene: TRBV14
CDR3 protein: CASSQSVYQPQHF
CDR3 DNA: TGTGCCAGCAGCCAATCTGTGTATCAGCCCCAGCATTTT

D gene: -
clone size: -
J gene: TRBJ2-3
V gene: TRBV7-2
CDR3 protein: CASSLVTEATQYF
CDR3 DNA: TGTGCCAGCAGCTTAGTCACAGAGGCGACGCAGTATTTT

D gene: -
clone size: few
J gene: TRBJ2-7
V gene: TRBV30
CDR3 protein: CAWSWTYEQYF
CDR3 DNA: TGTGCCTGGAGCTGGACCTACGAGCAGTACTTC

D gene: -
clone size: -
J gene: TRBJ2-1
V gene: TRBV2
CDR3 protein: CASSEAGDNEQFF
CDR3 DNA: TGTGCCAGCAGTGAAGCGGGGGACAATGAGCAGTTCTTC

D gene: -
clone size: few
J gene: TRBJ2-7
V gene: TRBV7-2
CDR3 protein: CASSLLRGEQYF
CDR3 DNA: TGTGCCAGCAGCTTATTGCGGGGAGAGCAGTACTTC